The rows below give T cell receptor beta chains drawn from one sample of a study of blood T cell repertoires in COVID-19. TCRdb's table, derived via immunoSEQ multiplex PCR, lists solely in-frame clones and lacks some. This sample has fewer than 30,000 clones, with roughly nine tenths found just once. Sequencing used peripheral blood. Receptor source: a human donor in a cohort sampled during active COVID-19. The CDR3 runs from the conserved cysteine through the conserved F or W. D genes are given only for firm matches.

TRBJ2-7 . TRBV29-1 11 TGCAGCGTTGAAGATCGTAACGAGCAGTACTTC CSVEDRNEQYF
TRBJ1-5 TRBD1 TRBV2 15 TGTGCCAGCAGCGGGGGGACAGGGGGCGTGCAGCCCCAGCATTTT CASSGGTGGVQPQHF
TRBJ1-1 . TRBV7-2 13 TGTGCCAGCAGCCCTACGACAGGTCCTGAAGCTTTCTTT CASSPTTGPEAFF
TRBJ1-4 . TRBV5-1 15 TGCGCCAGCAGCACATCCGGGACTGCGGATGAAAAACTGTTTTTT CASSTSGTADEKLFF
TRBJ2-1 . TRBV5-1 13 TGCGCCAGCAGCTTGGAACTAGTCGAGGAGCAGTTCTTC CASSLELVEEQFF
TRBJ2-7 TRBD2 TRBV6-5 15 TGTGCCAGCAGCCCGCAGGGAGGGAGCTCCTACGAGCAGTACTTC CASSPQGGSSYEQYF
TRBJ2-7 TRBD1 TRBV28 14 TGTGCCAGCAGTTCACTACAGGGGTCCTACGAGCAGTACTTC CASSSLQGSYEQYF
TRBJ2-3 TRBD2 TRBV29-1 15 TGCAGCGTGAGATTCACTAGCGGGGGGGCGAATACGCAGTATTTT CSVRFTSGGANTQYF
TRBJ2-1 . TRBV27 11 TGTGCCAGCAGTCCGTTCGTTGAGCAGTTCTTC CASSPFVEQFF
TRBJ1-5 . TRBV21-1 16 TGTGCCAGCAGGCCACAGGACAGGGTATGCAATCAGCCCCAGCATTTT CASRPQDRVCNQPQHF
TRBJ1-2 . TRBV5-1 12 TGCGCCAGCAGCAGCGAGACTGTAGGCTACACCTTC CASSSETVGYTF
TRBJ2-1 TRBD2 TRBV5-1 15 TGCGCCAGCAGCCAGACTAGCGGGGTTTACAATGAGCAGTTCTTC CASSQTSGVYNEQFF
TRBJ2-7 TRBD1 TRBV27 13 TGTGCCAGCTGGGCAGGACAGGCCTACGAGCAGTACTTC CASWAGQAYEQYF
TRBJ2-5 TRBD1 TRBV5-1 16 TGCGCCAGCAGCTTGGTAGGGACAGGGGGTTTGGAGACCCAGTACTTC CASSLVGTGGLETQYF
TRBJ1-5 . TRBV19 13 TGTGCCAGTAGGAGGAGGGAGGATCAGCCCCAGCATTTT CASRRREDQPQHF
TRBJ1-1 . TRBV16 19 TGTGCCAGCAGCCAATCAGACCTAGTTATTAGCCTCATGAACACTGAAGCTTTCTTT CASSQSDLVISLMNTEAFF